This T cell receptor beta chain stems from a study of long-term antiretroviral therapy in people with HIV. CDR1 and CDR2 (germline): SGHTA, FQGTGA. The V and J ends lost 1 base and 1 base respectively, with 10 bases between them. The CDR3 runs 16 residues. The study, taken as a whole, reports: Neither ART adherence, viral resistance nor therapy changes were documented. Controls showed broader CDR3 length ranges than did the HIV repertoires. All blood samples came from the years 2004 to 2017, possibly under older ART regimens.

Run at survey level, the immunoSEQ assay was version v3.0. Method: immunoSEQ multiplex PCR; TCRdb's copy keeps in-frame clones and lacks some. The sample contains about 28,000 clones, about 94% of which appear only once. Comment on this clone: The antigen remains undetermined.

The chain employs TRBV7-3 and TRBJ2-2, with D perhaps being TRBD1 or TRBD2 (5 bases each). This sequence originates from a middle-aged man with HIV. Specimen: unsorted PBMCs, collected 6.2 years after starting antiretroviral therapy. CDR3 DNA: TGTGCCAGCAGCTTAAGGCAGGGAGAGAACACCGGGGAGCTGTTTTTT. Amino acid sequence: CASSLRQGENTGELFF.